These 19 T cell receptor beta chains were sequenced from one sample in a study of blood T cell repertoires in COVID-19. Assay used: immunoSEQ multiplex PCR; TCRdb lists only in-frame clones, some missing. The profile shows over 75,000 clones, 80% of them singletons. The specimen was peripheral blood. The source of these receptors is an older woman with acute or convalescent COVID-19.

This chain uses TRBV10-3 with TRBJ2-5, with TRBD2 matching over 9 bases. CDR1 is ENHRY, CDR2 SYGVKD, per germline. This CDR3 comprises 14 residues. V trimming: 6 bases; J trimming: 5 bases; junction bases outside the gene matches: 7. CDR3 in amino acids: CAIREAGGPETQYF. The CDR3 DNA follows: TGTGCCATCAGGGAGGCGGGGGGGCCGGAGACCCAGTACTTC.

The chain carries TRBV19 and TRBJ2-7, with D hard to call. CDR1 is LNHDA and CDR2 is SQIVND in the germline V gene (reference sequence). V gave up 4 bases and J gave up 2 bases, with 3 bases separating them. The CDR3 totals 11 residues. The CDR3 sequence: CASSTTYEQYF. The CDR3 nucleotides read TGTGCCAGTAGTACCACCTACGAGCAGTACTTC.

The rearrangement joins TRBV28 to TRBJ2-1, with 9 bases fitting TRBD1. The CDR3 is made up of 16 amino acids. The junction had 9 bases not matched to a gene; V was cut back by 5 bases and J by 4 bases. Germline loops: CDR1 MDHEN, CDR2 SYDVKM. As DNA, the CDR3 is TGTGCCAGCAGTATCTTGGGGACAGGGAATTACAATGAGCAGTTCTTC. This sequence encodes CASSILGTGNYNEQFF.

In DNA form, the CDR3 reads TGTGCCAGCAGCCAAGACTGGGGGGGCGGTGAGCAGTTCTTC. This sequence encodes CASSQDWGGGEQFF. The rearrangement links TRBV3-1 (or the pseudogene TRBV3-2) to TRBJ2-1, with D possibly matching TRBD2 (7 bases). Trimming removed 0 bases at V and 9 bases at J, with 12 bases between. The CDR3 runs to 14 residues. From germline, CDR1 is LGHDT and CDR2 YNNKEL (reference sequence).

About this clone: This same CDR3 is encoded by further DNA sequences in the sample. This rearrangement joins TRBV5-1 to TRBJ2-3; TRBD1 matches 8 bases. CDR3 size: 16 residues. Trimming cost V 1 base and J 1 base; bases outside gene matches: 5. Germline V gene lookup returns CDR1 SGHRS and CDR2 YFSETQ. In nucleotides, the CDR3 is TGCGCCAGCAGCTTGTCAGACAGGGGTGGCACAGATACGCAGTATTTT. Translating gives CASSLSDRGGTDTQYF.

The chain's CDR3 is CASGDRNYGYTF. The CDR3 nucleotides read TGTGCCAGCGGGGACAGGAACTATGGCTACACCTTC. This sequence joins TRBV19 and TRBJ1-2; 8 bases agree with TRBD1. CDR1 LNHDA and CDR2 SQIVND come from the germline V gene (reference sequence). The junction had 2 bases not matched to a gene; V was cut back by 9 bases and J by 2 bases. The CDR3 runs 12 residues.

The V and J genes are TRBV5-1 and TRBJ2-1; 7 positions match TRBD2. The CDR3 totals 13 residues. From germline, CDR1 is SGHRS and CDR2 YFSETQ. V was pared by 4 bases and J by 8 bases, with 6 bases of the junction left unmatched. The CDR3 nucleotides are TGCGCCAGCAGCACCACTAGCGTACATGAGCAGTTCTTC. Translating it yields CASSTTSVHEQFF.

The chain links TRBV3-1 (or the pseudogene TRBV3-2) to TRBJ1-1; TRBD1 aligns across 11 bases. Per germline, CDR1 LGHDT and CDR2 YNNKEL (reference sequence). With V trimmed by 4 bases and J by 11 bases, 6 bases remained unmatched. This CDR3 contains 13 residues. The CDR3 bases are TGTGCCAGCAGCCCCGGGACAGGGGGTTCGGCTTTCTTT. Translation: CASSPGTGGSAFF.

The V call is TRBV7-2, the J call TRBJ2-2, with D uncertain. Trimming took off 0 bases at V and 6 bases at J, with 8 bases between the two ends. CDR1 and CDR2 (germline): SGHTA, FQGNSA. The CDR3 covers 14 residues. This CDR3 reads CASSLAKTSGELFF. As DNA, the CDR3 is TGTGCCAGCAGCTTAGCGAAGACATCCGGGGAGCTGTTTTTT.

In DNA form, the CDR3 reads TGTGCCAGCAGCCACCTTGGCGGGAGGTATTCGTATATTGAGCAGTTCTTC. Its protein product is CASSHLGGRYSYIEQFF. V is TRBV3-1 (or the pseudogene TRBV3-2) and J is TRBJ2-1, with 8 bases matching TRBD2. With V trimmed by 3 bases and J by 9 bases, 16 bases remained unmatched. CDR1 LGHDT and CDR2 YNNKEL come from the germline V gene (reference sequence). This CDR3 has 17 amino acids.

This chain uses TRBV28 with TRBJ2-2; 7 positions match TRBD1. Germline CDR1 and CDR2: MDHEN and SYDVKM. The CDR3 has 14 residues. Unmatched junction bases numbered 7, after V lost 6 bases and J lost 6 bases. This chain's CDR3 is CASRTGNGAGELFF. The CDR3 DNA is TGTGCCAGCAGGACAGGGAATGGGGCCGGGGAGCTGTTTTTT.

The V call is TRBV6-6, the J call TRBJ2-5; a possible D gene is TRBD1 (5 bases). CDR3 length equals 15 residues. Trimming stripped 6 bases from V and 0 bases from J, with 14 bases between. Germline-derived CDR1 and CDR2 are MNHNY and SVGAGI (reference sequence). CDR3 loop: CASRDTDSHQETQYF. CDR3 DNA sequence: TGTGCCAGCAGGGATACAGACAGTCACCAAGAGACCCAGTACTTC.

This sequence joins TRBV19 and TRBJ1-5, with TRBD1 matching over 9 bases. V dropped 5 bases and J dropped 3; count of bases not matched to a gene: 8. CDR1 LNHDA and CDR2 SQIVND come from the germline V gene (reference sequence). The CDR3 is made up of 16 amino acids. The CDR3 here is CASSRRDRVVNQPQHF. In nucleotides, the CDR3 is TGTGCCAGTAGTCGCCGGGACAGGGTTGTCAATCAGCCCCAGCATTTT.

CDR3 sequence: CASSIVRTNTGELFF. The CDR3 nucleotides are TGTGCCAGTAGTATTGTCCGTACGAACACCGGGGAGCTGTTTTTT. The V gene is TRBV19, the J gene TRBJ2-2; D uncertain. Germline CDR1 is LNHDA and CDR2 is SQIVND (reference sequence). The CDR3 extends over 15 amino acids. Trimming took off 3 bases at V and 0 bases at J, with 8 bases between the two ends.

The V and J genes are TRBV7-2 and TRBJ1-2; 7 bases align to TRBD1. Trimming cost V 3 bases and J 4 bases; bases outside gene matches: 5. The CDR3 covers 14 residues. Germline values: CDR1 SGHTA, CDR2 FQGNSA. CDR3 bases: TGTGCCAGCAGCTTTCGGGCAGGGGGCTATGGCTACACCTTC. Translating it yields CASSFRAGGYGYTF.

The rearrangement joins TRBV14 to TRBJ1-2, with a tentative D call TRBD1 (5 bases). V shed 4 bases and J shed 3 bases, with 12 bases lying between them. Germline V gene lookup returns CDR1 SGHDN and CDR2 FVKESK. The CDR3 length is 14 residues. The CDR3 bases are TGTGCCAGCAGCCCACAACAGGCCTACTATGGCTACACCTTC. Protein product: CASSPQQAYYGYTF. Looking up the rest from reference TRBV14 and TRBJ1-2 gives the full variable domain: EAGVTQFPSHSVIEKGQTVTLRCDPISGHDNLYWYRRVMGKEIKFLLHFVKESKQDESGMPNNRFLAERTGGTYSTLKVQPAELEDSGVYFCASSPQQAYYGYTFGSGTRLTVV.

J is TRBJ1-5 and V is TRBV19; D gene ambiguous. Trimming pared 1 base from V and 7 bases from J, leaving 11 bases between. CDR1 LNHDA and CDR2 SQIVND come from the germline V gene (reference sequence). The CDR3 is 14 residues long. CDR3 DNA sequence: TGTGCCAGTAGTATAGTCGTTTTCCGGCAGCCCCAGCATTTT. This translates into CASSIVVFRQPQHF. Using reference TRBV19 and TRBJ1-5 for the parts outside the CDR3, the full variable domain is DGGITQSPKYLFRKEGQNVTLSCEQNLNHDAMYWYRQDPGQGLRLIYYSQIVNDFQKGDIAEGYSVSREKKESFPLTVTSAQKNPTAFYLCASSIVVFRQPQHFGDGTRLSIL.

The CDR3 nucleotides are TGTGCCAGCAGCCAAGCGGACAGGGCCGGCGAGCAGTACTTC. Its protein product is CASSQADRAGEQYF. V and J are TRBV4-2 and TRBJ2-7; TRBD1 aligns across 8 bases. This CDR3 spans 14 amino acids. Germline loops: CDR1 LGHNA, CDR2 YNFKEQ. Trimming at V came to 1 base and at J to 6 bases, leaving 5 bases not matched to a gene.

This sequence joins TRBV7-9 and TRBJ1-2, with D maybe TRBD1 (6 bases). The germline CDR1 and CDR2 sequences are SEHNR and FQNEAQ (reference sequence). This CDR3 is 14 amino acids long. Deletions cut 3 bases from V and 5 bases from J, with 13 bases between. The CDR3 sequence is CASSLGALQYGYTF. In DNA form, the CDR3 reads TGTGCCAGCAGCTTGGGGGCCCTTCAATATGGCTACACCTTC.